This T cell receptor (beta chain) was sequenced in a study of response to subunit inactivated influenza vaccine. TCRdb itself ran the RT-PCR reads through MiXCR, one entry per CDR3 protein. The table lists roughly 700,000 distinct CDR3 sequences, around 13% of them singletons. Trimming at V came to 5 bases and at J to 4 bases, leaving 4 bases not matched to a gene. The CDR3 consists of 16 residues. This clonotype was counted a few times. This chain links TRBV12-3 or TRBV12-4 with TRBJ2-2; 13 bases map to TRBD2. This TCR came from a man aged 45-65 years who received an inactivated influenza vaccine. The specimen comprised PBMCs from blood, sampled roughly 2 weeks before vaccination. The CDR3 protein is CASSRTSGSVTGELFF. The DNA for the CDR3 is TGTGCCAGCAGTCGGACTAGCGGGAGTGTCACCGGGGAGCTGTTTTTT.